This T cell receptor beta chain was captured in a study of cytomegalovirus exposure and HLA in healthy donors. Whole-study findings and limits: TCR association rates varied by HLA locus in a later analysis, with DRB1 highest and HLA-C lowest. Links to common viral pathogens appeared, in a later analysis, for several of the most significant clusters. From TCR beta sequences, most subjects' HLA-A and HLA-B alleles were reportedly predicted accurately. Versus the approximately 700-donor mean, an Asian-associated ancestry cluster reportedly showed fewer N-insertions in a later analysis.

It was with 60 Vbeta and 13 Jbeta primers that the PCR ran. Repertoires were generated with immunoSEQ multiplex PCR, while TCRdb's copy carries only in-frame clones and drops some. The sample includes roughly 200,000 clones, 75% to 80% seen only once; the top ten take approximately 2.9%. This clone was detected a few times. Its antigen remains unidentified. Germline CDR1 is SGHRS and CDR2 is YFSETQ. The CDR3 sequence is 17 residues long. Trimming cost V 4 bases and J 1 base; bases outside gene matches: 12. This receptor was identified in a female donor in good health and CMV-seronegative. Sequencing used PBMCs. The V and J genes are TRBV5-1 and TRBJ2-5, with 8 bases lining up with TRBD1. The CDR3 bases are TGCGCCAGCAGCGAAACCGTGGGGCAGGGGGCCCAAGAGACCCAGTACTTC. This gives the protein CASSETVGQGAQETQYF.